Each of the 8 T cell receptor beta chains below was sequenced from the same sample in a study of cytomegalovirus exposure and HLA in healthy donors. The PCR ran on 60 Vbeta and 13 Jbeta primers. Profiled with immunoSEQ multiplex PCR; TCRdb holds only in-frame clones, not every one. The sample lists about 200,000 clones; 75% to 90% were seen once. Sequencing input: PBMCs. Receptor source: a woman aged 40 to 50 in good health and CMV-seronegative.

V is TRBV7-2 and J is TRBJ2-1, with TRBD2 matching over 11 bases. There are 16 residues in the CDR3. With 3 bases clipped from V and 5 bases from J, the junction kept 6 bases outside the gene matches. Germline lookup yields CDR1 SGHTA and CDR2 FQGNSA. The chain's CDR3 is CASSFTGTSGDNEQFF. DNA of the CDR3: TGTGCCAGCAGCTTCACAGGGACTAGCGGAGACAATGAGCAGTTCTTC.

This rearrangement joins TRBV19 to TRBJ1-2, with 9 bases that match TRBD1. CDR3 length: 16 amino acids. Germline V gene data show CDR1 as LNHDA and CDR2 as SQIVND (reference sequence). V lost 4 bases and J lost 4; bases outside the gene matches: 10. CDR3 residues: CASSRSITGGVYGYTF. The CDR3 nucleotides read TGTGCCAGTAGTAGGTCAATCACAGGGGGCGTCTATGGCTACACCTTC.

This clone occurred a few times. V gene TRBV6-1 combines with J gene TRBJ1-2; TRBD1 matches at 9 bases. The CDR3 runs to 15 residues. Germline lookup yields CDR1 MNHNS and CDR2 SASEGT. Germline trimming cut 0 bases from V and 5 bases from J; bases unmatched to any gene: 4. This CDR3 reads CASSEATGGWYGYTF. The CDR3, as DNA: TGTGCCAGCAGTGAAGCGACAGGGGGTTGGTATGGCTACACCTTC.

The rearrangement joins TRBV6-5 to TRBJ1-5, with D perhaps TRBD1 (6 bases). Germline lookup yields CDR1 MNHEY and CDR2 SVGAGI. The CDR3 covers 13 residues. The ends were cut back, 5 bases at V and 5 bases at J, with 10 bases in the middle. The CDR3: CASSTQGHQPQHF. CDR3 bases: TGTGCCAGCAGTACCCAGGGGCATCAGCCCCAGCATTTT.

V is TRBV5-1 and J is TRBJ2-5, with TRBD2 as a possible D gene (5 bases). The CDR3 is 12 amino acids. With 4 bases removed from V and 4 bases from J, the gap between germline ends came to 8 bases. Germline V gene sequence: CDR1 SGHRS, CDR2 YFSETQ. CDR3 amino acids: CASSERRETQYF. The CDR3 DNA is TGCGCCAGCAGCGAGCGGAGAGAGACCCAGTACTTC.

This clone has a single count. This sequence joins TRBV29-1 and TRBJ2-1, with 11 bases identical to TRBD2. The V and J ends lost 7 bases and 3 bases, in that order; junction bases with no gene match: 5. The CDR3 consists of 14 residues. Germline CDR1 SQVTM, CDR2 ANQGSEA. Here the CDR3 reads CSGTSGSLYNEQFF. The DNA for the CDR3 is TGCAGCGGAACTAGCGGGAGTCTCTACAATGAGCAGTTCTTC.

The chain carries TRBV27 and TRBJ1-5, with 7 bases aligning to TRBD1. The trim removed 5 bases at V and 9 bases at J, leaving 13 bases unmatched. CDR3 length equals 15 residues. The germline CDR1 and CDR2 sequences are MNHEY and SMNVEV (reference sequence). The CDR3 DNA reads TGTGCCAGCAGTCCGCTGACAGGGACAAATAGGCCCCAGCATTTT. Its protein product is CASSPLTGTNRPQHF.

The chain couples TRBV7-9 to TRBJ1-2; D not resolved. V lost 1 base to trimming and J lost 8 bases, with 8 bases between them. The CDR3 totals 12 residues. CDR1 and CDR2 from the germline V gene are SEHNR and FQNEAQ (reference sequence). The chain's CDR3 is CASSLESGGYTF. In DNA form, the CDR3 reads TGTGCCAGCAGCTTAGAATCGGGAGGCTACACCTTC.